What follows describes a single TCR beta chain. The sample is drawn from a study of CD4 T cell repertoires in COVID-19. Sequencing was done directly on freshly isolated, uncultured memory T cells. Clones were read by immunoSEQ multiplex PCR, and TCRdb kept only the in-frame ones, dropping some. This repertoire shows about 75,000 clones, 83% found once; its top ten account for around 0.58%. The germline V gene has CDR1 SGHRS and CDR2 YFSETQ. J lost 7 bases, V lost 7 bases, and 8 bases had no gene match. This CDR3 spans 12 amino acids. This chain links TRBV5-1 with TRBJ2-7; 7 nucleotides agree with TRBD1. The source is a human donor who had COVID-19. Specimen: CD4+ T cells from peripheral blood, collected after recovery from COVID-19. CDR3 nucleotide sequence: TGCGCCAGCCACGACAGGGACATTGAGCAGTACTTC. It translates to CASHDRDIEQYF.